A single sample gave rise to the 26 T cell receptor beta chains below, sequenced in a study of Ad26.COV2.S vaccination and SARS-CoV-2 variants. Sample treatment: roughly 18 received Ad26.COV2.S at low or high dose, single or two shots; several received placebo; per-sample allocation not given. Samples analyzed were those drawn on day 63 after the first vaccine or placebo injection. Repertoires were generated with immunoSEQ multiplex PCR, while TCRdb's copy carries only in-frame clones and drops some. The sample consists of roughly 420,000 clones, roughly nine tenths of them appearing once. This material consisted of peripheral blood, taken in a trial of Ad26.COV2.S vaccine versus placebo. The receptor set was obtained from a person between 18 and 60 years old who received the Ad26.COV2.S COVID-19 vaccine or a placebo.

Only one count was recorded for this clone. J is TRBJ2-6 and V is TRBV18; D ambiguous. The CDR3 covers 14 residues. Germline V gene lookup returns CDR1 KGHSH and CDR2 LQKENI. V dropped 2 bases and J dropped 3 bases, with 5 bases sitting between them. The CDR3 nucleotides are TGTGCCAGCTCACCAGTTAGTGGGGCCAACGTCCTGACTTTC. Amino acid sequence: CASSPVSGANVLTF.

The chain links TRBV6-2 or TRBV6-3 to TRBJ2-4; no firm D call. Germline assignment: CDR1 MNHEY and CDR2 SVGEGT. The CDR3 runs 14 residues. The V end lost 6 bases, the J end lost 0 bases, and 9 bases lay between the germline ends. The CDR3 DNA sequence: TGTGCCAGCAGCAGACTTCTAGCCAAAAACATTCAGTACTTC. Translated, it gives CASSRLLAKNIQYF.

The CDR3 here is CASSPPQGKETQYF. CDR3 DNA: TGTGCCAGCAGTCCCCCCCAGGGGAAGGAGACCCAGTACTTC. V and J are TRBV6-5 and TRBJ2-5, with D possibly TRBD1 on 6 matching bases. Trimming removed 5 bases at V and 5 bases at J, with 15 bases between. CDR1 and CDR2 from the germline V gene are MNHEY and SVGAGI. This CDR3 contains 14 residues.

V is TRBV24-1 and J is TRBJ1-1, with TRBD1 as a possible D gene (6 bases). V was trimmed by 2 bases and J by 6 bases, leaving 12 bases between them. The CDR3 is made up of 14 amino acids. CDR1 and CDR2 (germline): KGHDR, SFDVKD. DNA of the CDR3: TGTGCCACCAGTGATTCAGCAGGGGCTGCTGAAGCTTTCTTT. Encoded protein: CATSDSAGAAEAFF.

The CDR3 sequence is CSVGGLAGLNEQFF. CDR3 bases: TGCAGCGTCGGAGGACTAGCGGGGCTCAATGAGCAGTTCTTC. The chain couples TRBV29-1 to TRBJ2-1; 12 nucleotides match TRBD2. Germline CDR1 SQVTM, CDR2 ANQGSEA. The CDR3 is 14 amino acids. The V and J ends lost 6 bases and 6 bases, in that order; junction bases with no gene match: 6.

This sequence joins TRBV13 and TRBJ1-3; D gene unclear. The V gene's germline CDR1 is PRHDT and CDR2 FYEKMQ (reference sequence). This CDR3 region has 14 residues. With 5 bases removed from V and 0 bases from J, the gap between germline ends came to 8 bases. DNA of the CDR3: TGTGCCAGCAGCCGGGGTTACTCTGGAAACACCATATATTTT. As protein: CASSRGYSGNTIYF.

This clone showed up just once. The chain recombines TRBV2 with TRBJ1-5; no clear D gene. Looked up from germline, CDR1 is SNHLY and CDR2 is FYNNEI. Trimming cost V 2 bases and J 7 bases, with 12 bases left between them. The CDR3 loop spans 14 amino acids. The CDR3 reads CASSESALSQPQHF. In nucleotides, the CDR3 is TGTGCCAGCAGTGAATCGGCTCTGAGCCAGCCCCAGCATTTT.

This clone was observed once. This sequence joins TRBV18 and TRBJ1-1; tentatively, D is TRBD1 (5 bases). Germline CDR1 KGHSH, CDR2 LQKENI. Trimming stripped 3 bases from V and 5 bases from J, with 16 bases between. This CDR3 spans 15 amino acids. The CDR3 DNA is TGTGCCAGCTCACCCTATCGGGGCTCGGATACTGAAGCTTTCTTT. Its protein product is CASSPYRGSDTEAFF.

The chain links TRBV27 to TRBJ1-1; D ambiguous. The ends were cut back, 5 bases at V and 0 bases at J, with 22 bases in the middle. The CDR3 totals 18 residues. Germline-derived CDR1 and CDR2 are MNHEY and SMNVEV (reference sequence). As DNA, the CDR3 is TGTGCCAGCAGTCGATTCGGTTCGCAGGCGGGAATGAACACTGAAGCTTTCTTT. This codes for CASSRFGSQAGMNTEAFF.

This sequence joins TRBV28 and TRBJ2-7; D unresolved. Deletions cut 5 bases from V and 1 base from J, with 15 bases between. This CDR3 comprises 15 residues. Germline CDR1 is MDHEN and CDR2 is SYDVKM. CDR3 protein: CASSTPRGPSYEQYF. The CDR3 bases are TGTGCCAGCAGTACCCCTCGCGGACCGTCCTACGAGCAGTACTTC.

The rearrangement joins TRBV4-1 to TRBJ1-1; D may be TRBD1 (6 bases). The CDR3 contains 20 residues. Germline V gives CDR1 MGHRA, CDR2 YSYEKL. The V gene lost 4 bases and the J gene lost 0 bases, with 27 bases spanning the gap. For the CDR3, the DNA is TGCGCCAGCAGCCCGCTGAAAAGAAGTGACAGGAGGAAGATGAACACTGAAGCTTTCTTT. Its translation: CASSPLKRSDRRKMNTEAFF.

CDR3 DNA: TGTGCCACCAGCCAGAACACTGAAGCTTTCTTT. It translates to CATSQNTEAFF. V gene TRBV6-5 combines with J gene TRBJ1-1; no clear D gene. Germline lookup yields CDR1 MNHEY and CDR2 SVGAGI. Trimming pared 10 bases from V and 1 base from J, leaving 7 bases between. This CDR3 spans 11 amino acids.

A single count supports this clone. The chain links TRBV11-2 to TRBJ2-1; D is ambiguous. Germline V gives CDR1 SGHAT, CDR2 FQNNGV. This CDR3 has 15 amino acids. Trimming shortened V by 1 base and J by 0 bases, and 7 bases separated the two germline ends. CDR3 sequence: CASSLVTSSYNEQFF. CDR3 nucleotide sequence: TGTGCCAGCAGCTTAGTTACGAGCTCCTACAATGAGCAGTTCTTC. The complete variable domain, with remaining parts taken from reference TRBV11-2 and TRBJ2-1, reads EAGVAQSPRYKIIEKRQSVAFWCNPISGHATLYWYQQILGQGPKLLIQFQNNGVVDDSQLPKDRFSAERLKGVDSTLKIQPAKLEDSAVYLCASSLVTSSYNEQFFGPGTRLTVL.

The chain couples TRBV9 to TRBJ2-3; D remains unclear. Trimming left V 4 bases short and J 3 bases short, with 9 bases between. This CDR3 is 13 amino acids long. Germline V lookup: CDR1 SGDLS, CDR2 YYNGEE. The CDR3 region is CASSTDQTDTQYF. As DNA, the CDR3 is TGTGCCAGCAGCACCGACCAGACAGATACGCAGTATTTT.

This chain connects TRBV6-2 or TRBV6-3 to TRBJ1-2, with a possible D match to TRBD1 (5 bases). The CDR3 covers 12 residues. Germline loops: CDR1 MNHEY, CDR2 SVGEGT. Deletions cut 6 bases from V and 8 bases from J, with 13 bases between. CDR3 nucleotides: TGTGCCAGCAGCACGGGGGGTGAAGGCTACACCTTC. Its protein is CASSTGGEGYTF.

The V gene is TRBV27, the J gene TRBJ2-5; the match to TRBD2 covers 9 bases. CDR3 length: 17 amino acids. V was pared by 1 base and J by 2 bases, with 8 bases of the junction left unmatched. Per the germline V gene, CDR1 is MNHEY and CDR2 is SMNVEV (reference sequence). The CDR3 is CASSLFSLAGQQETQYF. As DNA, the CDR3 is TGTGCCAGCAGTTTATTTTCGCTAGCGGGGCAACAAGAGACCCAGTACTTC.

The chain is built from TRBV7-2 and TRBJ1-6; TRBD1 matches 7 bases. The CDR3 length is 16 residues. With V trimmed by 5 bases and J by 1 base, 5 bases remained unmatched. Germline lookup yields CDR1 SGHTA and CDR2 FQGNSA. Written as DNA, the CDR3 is TGTGCCAGCAGCCGGGACAGAGTTTCCTATAATTCACCCCTCCACTTT. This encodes CASSRDRVSYNSPLHF. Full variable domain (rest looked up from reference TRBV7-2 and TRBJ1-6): GAGVSQSPSNKVTEKGKDVELRCDPISGHTALYWYRQSLGQGLEFLIYFQGNSAPDKSGLPSDRFSAERTGGSVSTLTIQRTQQEDSAVYLCASSRDRVSYNSPLHFGNGTRLTVT.

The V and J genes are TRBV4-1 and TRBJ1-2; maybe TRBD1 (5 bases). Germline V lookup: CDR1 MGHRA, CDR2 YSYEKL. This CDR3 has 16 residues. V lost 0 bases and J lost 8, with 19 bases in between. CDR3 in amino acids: CASSQDRSRGMRGYTF. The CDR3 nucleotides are TGCGCCAGCAGCCAAGATAGAAGTAGGGGAATGAGGGGCTACACCTTC.

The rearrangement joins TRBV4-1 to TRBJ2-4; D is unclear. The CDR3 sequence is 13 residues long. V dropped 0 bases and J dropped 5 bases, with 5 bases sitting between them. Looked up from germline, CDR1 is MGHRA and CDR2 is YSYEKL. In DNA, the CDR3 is TGCGCCAGCAGCCAAGAAGGTGAAAACATTCAGTACTTC. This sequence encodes CASSQEGENIQYF.

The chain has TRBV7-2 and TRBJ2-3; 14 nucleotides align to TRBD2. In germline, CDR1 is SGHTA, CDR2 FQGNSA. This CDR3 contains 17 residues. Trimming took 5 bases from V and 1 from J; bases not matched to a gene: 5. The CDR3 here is CASSPGLAGGRTDTQYF. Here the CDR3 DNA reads TGTGCCAGCAGCCCCGGACTAGCGGGAGGACGCACAGATACGCAGTATTTT.

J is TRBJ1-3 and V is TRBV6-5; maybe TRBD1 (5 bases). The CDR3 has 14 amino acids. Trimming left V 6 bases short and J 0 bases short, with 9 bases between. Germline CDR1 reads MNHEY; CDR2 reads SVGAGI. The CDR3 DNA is TGTGCCAGCAGAACTGACAGCTCTGGAAACACCATATATTTT. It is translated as CASRTDSSGNTIYF.

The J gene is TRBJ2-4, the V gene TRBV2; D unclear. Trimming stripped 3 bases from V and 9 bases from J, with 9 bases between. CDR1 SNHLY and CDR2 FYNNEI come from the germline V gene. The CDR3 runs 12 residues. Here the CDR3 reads CASSDGHSIQYF. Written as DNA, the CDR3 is TGTGCCAGCAGTGACGGGCATTCCATTCAGTACTTC.

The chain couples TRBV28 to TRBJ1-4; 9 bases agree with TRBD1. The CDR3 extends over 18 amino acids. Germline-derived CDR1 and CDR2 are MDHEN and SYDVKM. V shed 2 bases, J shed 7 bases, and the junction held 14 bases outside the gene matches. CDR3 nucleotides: TGTGCCAGCAGTTTAGATACTCGCCACAGGGGGCAGGGTGAAAAACTGTTTTTT. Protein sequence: CASSLDTRHRGQGEKLFF.

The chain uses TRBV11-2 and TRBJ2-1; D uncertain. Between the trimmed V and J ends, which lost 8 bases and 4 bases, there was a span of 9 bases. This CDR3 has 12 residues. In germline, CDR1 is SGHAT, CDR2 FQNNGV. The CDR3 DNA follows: TGTGCCAGCGCATACGTATACAATGAGCAGTTCTTC. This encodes CASAYVYNEQFF.

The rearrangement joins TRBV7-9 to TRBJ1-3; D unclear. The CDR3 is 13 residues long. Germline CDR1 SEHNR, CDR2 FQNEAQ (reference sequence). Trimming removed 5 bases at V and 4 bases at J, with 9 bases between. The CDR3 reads CASSDAGGNTIYF. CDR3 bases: TGTGCCAGCAGCGACGCAGGCGGAAACACCATATATTTT.

CDR3 region: CSVAVGGTGELFF. The CDR3 DNA reads TGCAGCGTTGCGGTCGGGGGGACCGGGGAGCTGTTTTTT. This rearrangement joins TRBV29-1 to TRBJ2-2; 7 nucleotides align to TRBD2. Germline loops: CDR1 SQVTM, CDR2 ANQGSEA. Trimming removed 4 bases from V and 5 bases from J; junction bases left unmatched: 4. The CDR3 is 13 amino acids.